The 31 T cell receptor beta chains below all came from one sample that was sequenced in a study of blood T cell repertoires in COVID-19. Clones were sequenced by immunoSEQ multiplex PCR, and TCRdb holds only the in-frame ones, with some missing. This table holds nearly 95,000 clones, about nine tenths found once. The specimen sequenced was peripheral blood. These receptors all stem from a woman of 80 years or more with acute or convalescent COVID-19.

This chain uses TRBV14 with TRBJ1-2; D is undetermined. The CDR3 loop spans 13 amino acids. CDR1 and CDR2 from the germline V gene are SGHDN and FVKESK. V shed 3 bases and J shed 6 bases, with 11 bases lying between them. CDR3 nucleotides: TGTGCCAGCAGCCAGGATCTGCGGAATGGCTACACCTTC. This sequence encodes CASSQDLRNGYTF.

The chain employs TRBV3-1 (or the pseudogene TRBV3-2) and TRBJ2-7; 9 positions agree with TRBD1. V was pared by 0 bases and J by 5 bases, with 14 bases of the junction left unmatched. Germline-derived CDR1 and CDR2 are LGHDT and YNNKEL (reference sequence). This CDR3 contains 18 residues. CDR3 DNA: TGTGCCAGCAGCCAAGAACTCCCGGACGGGACAGGGAAACACGAGCAGTACTTC. It yields the protein CASSQELPDGTGKHEQYF.

The chain is built from TRBV29-1 and TRBJ1-1; D possibly corresponds to TRBD1 (5 bases). In germline, CDR1 is SQVTM, CDR2 ANQGSEA. The CDR3 covers 14 residues. With 7 bases removed from V and 0 bases from J, the gap between germline ends came to 15 bases. CDR3: CSAKRQIMNTEAFF. CDR3 coding DNA: TGCAGCGCCAAGAGACAGATCATGAACACTGAAGCTTTCTTT.

The chain carries TRBV6-5 and TRBJ1-2, with 7 nucleotides matching TRBD1. Trimming took 3 bases from V and 4 from J; bases not matched to a gene: 8. Germline CDR1 reads MNHEY; CDR2 reads SVGAGI. The CDR3 loop spans 15 amino acids. CDR3 coding DNA: TGTGCCAGCAGTTATTCCGGGACAGAGGGCTATGGCTACACCTTC. Amino acid sequence: CASSYSGTEGYGYTF.

J is TRBJ1-2 and V is TRBV19; 10 bases fit TRBD1. CDR1 LNHDA and CDR2 SQIVND come from the germline V gene (reference sequence). The CDR3 runs 15 residues. Losses at the gene ends were 2 bases for V and 6 bases for J; bases not matched to a gene: 6. CDR3 amino acids: CASSIRQGALDGYTF. In DNA, the CDR3 is TGTGCCAGTAGTATAAGACAGGGGGCGCTCGATGGCTACACCTTC.

The chain combines TRBV2 with TRBJ1-5; TRBD1 might be the D (5 bases). The V and J ends lost 4 bases and 2 bases respectively, with 12 bases between them. Germline lookup yields CDR1 SNHLY and CDR2 FYNNEI. This CDR3 comprises 15 residues. The CDR3 region has the DNA TGTGCCAGCAGTGTTCAGGGTGCGGGCAATCAGCCCCAGCATTTT. As protein: CASSVQGAGNQPQHF.

J is TRBJ2-5 and V is TRBV7-7; 11 bases are shared with TRBD2. Germline CDR1 is SSHAT and CDR2 is FNYEAQ (reference sequence). This CDR3 region has 17 residues. The CDR3 protein is CASALLAGGGLQETQYF. The CDR3 DNA is TGTGCTAGTGCCCTGCTAGCGGGAGGAGGACTACAAGAGACCCAGTACTTC.

The V gene is TRBV7-9, the J gene TRBJ1-2; no definite D call. This CDR3 comprises 13 residues. Trimming removed 7 bases from V and 6 bases from J, with 15 bases in between. The germline V gene encodes CDR1 SEHNR and CDR2 FQNEAQ (reference sequence). CDR3 DNA sequence: TGTGCCAGCACCCCGATGTCCAGTAATGGCTACACCTTC. It codes for CASTPMSSNGYTF.

About this clone itself: Distinct nucleotide sequences in the sample also encode this CDR3. This chain uses TRBV5-1 with TRBJ1-1, with 11 bases fitting TRBD1. Per germline, CDR1 SGHRS and CDR2 YFSETQ. Losses at the gene ends were 4 bases for V and 5 bases for J; bases not matched to a gene: 4. The CDR3 contains 14 residues. DNA of the CDR3: TGCGCCAGCAGCAGCGGGACAGGGGGGACTGAAGCTTTCTTT. This encodes CASSSGTGGTEAFF.

This clone was detected once. The chain joins TRBV2 to TRBJ2-5, with 8 bases fitting TRBD1. J lost 1 base, V lost 3 bases, and 1 base had no gene match. The germline V gene encodes CDR1 SNHLY and CDR2 FYNNEI. The CDR3 loop spans 14 amino acids. The CDR3, as DNA: TGTGCCAGCAGTGAGGACAGGGTCCAAGAGACCCAGTACTTC. Amino acid sequence: CASSEDRVQETQYF.

This rearrangement joins TRBV19 to TRBJ2-2; 7 bases are a match to TRBD2. The V gene end was trimmed by 5 bases and the J gene end by 8 bases; junction bases not matched to a gene: 8. Germline loops: CDR1 LNHDA, CDR2 SQIVND (reference sequence). The CDR3 runs 14 residues. The CDR3 nucleotides are TGTGCCAGTAGTGGAAGACTAGCTACTGGGGAGCTGTTTTTT. It translates to CASSGRLATGELFF.

The V gene is TRBV14, the J gene TRBJ2-7, with a tentative D call TRBD1 (6 bases). Trimming pared 1 base from V and 3 bases from J, leaving 10 bases between. The CDR3 extends over 14 amino acids. The germline V gene has CDR1 SGHDN and CDR2 FVKESK. CDR3: CASSQGLQGYEQYF. In DNA, the CDR3 is TGTGCCAGCAGCCAAGGACTACAGGGCTACGAGCAGTACTTC.

In DNA form, the CDR3 reads TGCAGCGTTGCGGGGACAGTCAATCAGCCCCAGCATTTT. Residues: CSVAGTVNQPQHF. The chain is built from TRBV29-1 and TRBJ1-5; 7 nucleotides match TRBD1. V lost 4 bases and J lost 3; bases outside the gene matches: 3. Germline assignment: CDR1 SQVTM and CDR2 ANQGSEA. CDR3 length: 13 residues.

V and J are TRBV30 and TRBJ1-1; a possible D gene is TRBD1 (6 bases). CDR3 size: 13 residues. Trimming left V 0 bases short and J 5 bases short, with 10 bases between. From germline, CDR1 is GTSNPN and CDR2 SVGIG (reference sequence). The CDR3 sequence is CAWSVQGRTEAFF. The CDR3 DNA follows: TGTGCCTGGAGTGTACAGGGTCGGACTGAAGCTTTCTTT.

This clone was picked up one time. The J gene is TRBJ2-7, the V gene TRBV6-6, with 7 nucleotides matching TRBD2. The CDR3 extends over 14 amino acids. The V and J ends lost 8 bases and 5 bases, in that order; junction bases with no gene match: 12. The germline gives CDR1 MNHNY, CDR2 SVGAGI (reference sequence). The DNA of the CDR3 is TGTGCCAGCTTGAAAGGCGGGAGATTCGACGAGCAGTACTTC. Protein: CASLKGGRFDEQYF.

This clone occurred once. V gene TRBV5-6 combines with J gene TRBJ1-2; tentative D call: TRBD1 (6 bases). In germline, CDR1 is SGHDT, CDR2 YYEEEE. Trimming took off 8 bases at V and 2 bases at J, with 13 bases between the two ends. This CDR3 region has 13 residues. DNA of the CDR3: TGTGCCAGTAAAACGGGGGGCAACTATGGCTACACCTTC. Residues: CASKTGGNYGYTF.

The V and J genes are TRBV30 and TRBJ1-2; no firm D call. Germline CDR1 reads GTSNPN; CDR2 reads SVGIG (reference sequence). CDR3 length: 13 residues. Trimming left V 0 bases short and J 2 bases short, with 7 bases between. CDR3: CAWSVEGNYGYTF. CDR3 DNA sequence: TGTGCCTGGAGTGTAGAGGGCAACTATGGCTACACCTTC.

The CDR3 DNA reads TGTGCCAGCAGCACCAATAGCGGGAACACCGGGGAGCTGTTTTTT. It specifies CASSTNSGNTGELFF. V is TRBV11-2 and J is TRBJ2-2; weak D call: TRBD2 (6 bases). Trimming shortened V by 5 bases and J by 1 base, and 11 bases separated the two germline ends. Germline V lookup: CDR1 SGHAT, CDR2 FQNNGV. The CDR3 totals 15 residues.

The chain uses TRBV7-9 and TRBJ1-2; D uncertain. Per the germline V gene, CDR1 is SEHNR and CDR2 is FQNEAQ (reference sequence). The CDR3 has 13 amino acids. Trimming pared 1 base from V and 8 bases from J, leaving 11 bases between. In DNA form, the CDR3 reads TGTGCCAGCAGCTTAGAGAGCTCGTGGGGCTACACCTTC. Residues: CASSLESSWGYTF.

The rearrangement joins TRBV3-1 (or the pseudogene TRBV3-2) to TRBJ2-6; TRBD1 might be the D (6 bases). CDR1 LGHDT and CDR2 YNNKEL come from the germline V gene (reference sequence). V shed 5 bases and J shed 0 bases, with 20 bases lying between them. The CDR3 totals 19 residues. CDR3 amino acids: CASSTNNRAVGSGANVLTF. In nucleotides, the CDR3 is TGTGCCAGCAGCACTAATAACAGGGCCGTGGGCTCTGGGGCCAACGTCCTGACTTTC.

V usage is TRBV7-2 and J usage is TRBJ2-2; TRBD1 might be the D (6 bases). CDR1 and CDR2 from the germline V gene are SGHTA and FQGNSA. The CDR3 sequence is 15 residues long. V lost 1 base to trimming and J lost 4 bases, with 10 bases between them. CDR3 nucleotides: TGTGCCAGCAGCTTAGGGCAGGGGATCACCGGGGAGCTGTTTTTT. Residues: CASSLGQGITGELFF.

The gene calls are TRBV10-3 and TRBJ1-4, with 7 bases lining up with TRBD1. Per the germline V gene, CDR1 is ENHRY and CDR2 is SYGVKD. The J segment lost 7 bases and the V segment lost 5 bases, leaving 1 base of the junction unmatched. There are 12 residues in the CDR3. CDR3 sequence reads: CAISQGGEKLFF. DNA for the CDR3: TGTGCCATCAGTCAGGGGGGTGAAAAACTGTTTTTT.

V and J are TRBV6-5 and TRBJ2-1; TRBD2 aligns across 9 bases. The CDR3 consists of 16 residues. J lost 7 bases, V lost 4 bases, and 11 bases had no gene match. Germline-derived CDR1 and CDR2 are MNHEY and SVGAGI. CDR3: CASSSVASGGLNEQFF. DNA for the CDR3: TGTGCCAGCAGTTCCGTCGCGAGCGGGGGGTTGAATGAGCAGTTCTTC.

This chain connects TRBV6-5 to TRBJ2-7; 11 positions match TRBD2. The ends lost 2 bases at V and 2 bases at J; junction bases unmatched: 2. This CDR3 is 15 amino acids long. The germline V gene encodes CDR1 MNHEY and CDR2 SVGAGI. CDR3 residues: CASSYRLAGTYEQYF. In DNA, the CDR3 is TGTGCCAGCAGTTACAGACTAGCGGGAACCTACGAGCAGTACTTC.

The chain joins TRBV20-1 to TRBJ2-7, with 8 bases fitting TRBD2. CDR1 is DFQATT, CDR2 SNEGSKA, per germline (reference sequence). The CDR3 is 11 residues long. The CDR3 region is CSFRAGGEQYF. In DNA, the CDR3 is TGCAGCTTCCGGGCGGGAGGCGAGCAGTACTTC.

The chain has TRBV29-1 and TRBJ2-3; D is possibly TRBD1 (5 bases). CDR1 is SQVTM and CDR2 is ANQGSEA in the germline V gene. The CDR3 extends over 13 amino acids. Trimming took 4 bases from V and 3 from J, leaving 11 bases between them. The CDR3 DNA sequence: TGCAGCGTTGTAGAAGGGGCTACAGATACGCAGTATTTT. Amino acid sequence: CSVVEGATDTQYF.

The chain combines TRBV7-2 with TRBJ2-5; perhaps TRBD1 as D (5 bases). V was trimmed by 11 bases and J by 5 bases, leaving 15 bases between them. CDR3 length: 12 amino acids. In germline, CDR1 is SGHTA, CDR2 FQGNSA. The CDR3 bases are TGTGCCCGACGACCGGCAGGGGAGACCCAGTACTTC. The encoded protein is CARRPAGETQYF.

The CDR3 DNA follows: TGCAGCGCCGGGTTAGCGGGGAGCACAGATACGCAGTATTTT. As protein: CSAGLAGSTDTQYF. This sequence joins TRBV29-1 and TRBJ2-3, with 8 bases matching TRBD2. Unmatched junction bases numbered 6, after V lost 7 bases and J lost 0 bases. The CDR3 extends over 14 amino acids. Germline V gene data show CDR1 as SQVTM and CDR2 as ANQGSEA.

For the CDR3, the DNA is TGTGCCAGCAGTTACGCGACAGGGGGTACTGAAGCTTTCTTT. It codes for CASSYATGGTEAFF. The chain recombines TRBV6-6 with TRBJ1-1; 9 bases are shared with TRBD1. V trimming: 2 bases; J trimming: 5 bases; junction bases outside the gene matches: 3. This CDR3 is 14 amino acids long. The germline V gene encodes CDR1 MNHNY and CDR2 SVGAGI (reference sequence).

The chain uses TRBV23-1 and TRBJ2-3, with 8 bases aligning to TRBD2. TRBV23-1 is identified as an open reading frame with a role that is uncertain. CDR3 size: 17 residues. The trim removed 0 bases at V and 0 bases at J, leaving 5 bases unmatched. This CDR3 is CASSQSYTSGSTDTQYF. CDR3 in DNA: TGCGCCAGCAGTCAATCGTATACTAGCGGAAGCACAGATACGCAGTATTTT.

J is TRBJ2-5 and V is TRBV11-2; 11 bases are a match to TRBD2. This CDR3 has 17 amino acids. The V gene's germline CDR1 is SGHAT and CDR2 FQNNGV. Germline trimming cut 1 base from V and 5 bases from J; bases unmatched to any gene: 9. The CDR3 spells CASSLGSSGGMGETQYF. The CDR3 nucleotides are TGTGCCAGCAGCTTAGGGTCTAGCGGGGGGATGGGGGAGACCCAGTACTTC.